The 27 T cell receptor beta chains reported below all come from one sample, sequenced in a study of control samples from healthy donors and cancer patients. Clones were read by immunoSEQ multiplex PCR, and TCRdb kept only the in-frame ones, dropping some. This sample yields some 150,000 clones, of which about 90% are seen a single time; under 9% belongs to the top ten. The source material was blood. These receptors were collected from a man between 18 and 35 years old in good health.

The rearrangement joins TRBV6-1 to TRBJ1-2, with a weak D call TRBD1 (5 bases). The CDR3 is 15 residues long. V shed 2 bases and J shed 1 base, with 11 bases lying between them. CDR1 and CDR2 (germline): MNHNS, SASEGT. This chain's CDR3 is CASSERAGNNYGYTF. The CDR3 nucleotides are TGTGCCAGCAGTGAAAGGGCAGGGAATAACTATGGCTACACCTTC.

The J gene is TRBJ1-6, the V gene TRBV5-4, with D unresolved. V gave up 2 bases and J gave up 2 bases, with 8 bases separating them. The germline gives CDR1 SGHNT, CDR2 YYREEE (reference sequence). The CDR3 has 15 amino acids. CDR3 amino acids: CASSFQNAYNSPLHF. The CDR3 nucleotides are TGTGCCAGCAGCTTTCAGAACGCCTATAATTCACCCCTCCACTTT. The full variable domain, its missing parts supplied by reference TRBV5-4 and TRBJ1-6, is ETGVTQSPTHLIKTRGQQVTLRCSSQSGHNTVSWYQQALGQGPQFIFQYYREEENGRGNFPPRFSGLQFPNYSSELNVNALELDDSALYLCASSFQNAYNSPLHFGNGTRLTVT.

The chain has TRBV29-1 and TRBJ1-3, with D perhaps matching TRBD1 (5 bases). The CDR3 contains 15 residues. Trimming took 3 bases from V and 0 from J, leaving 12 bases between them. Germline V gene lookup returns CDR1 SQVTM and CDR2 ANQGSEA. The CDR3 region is CSVDVTDGSGNTIYF. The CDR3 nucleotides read TGCAGCGTTGATGTGACAGACGGCTCTGGAAACACCATATATTTT.

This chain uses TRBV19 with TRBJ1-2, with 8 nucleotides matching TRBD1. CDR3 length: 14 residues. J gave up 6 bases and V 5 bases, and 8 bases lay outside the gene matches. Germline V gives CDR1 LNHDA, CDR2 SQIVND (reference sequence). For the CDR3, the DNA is TGTGCCAGTAGTCCCCTTCAGGGGGCAAATGGCTACACCTTC. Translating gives CASSPLQGANGYTF.

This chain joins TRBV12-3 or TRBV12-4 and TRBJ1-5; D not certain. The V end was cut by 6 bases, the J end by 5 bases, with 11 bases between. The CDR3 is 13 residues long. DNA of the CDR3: TGTGCCAGCAGCCTCGAAACTGATCAGCCCCAGCATTTT. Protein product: CASSLETDQPQHF.

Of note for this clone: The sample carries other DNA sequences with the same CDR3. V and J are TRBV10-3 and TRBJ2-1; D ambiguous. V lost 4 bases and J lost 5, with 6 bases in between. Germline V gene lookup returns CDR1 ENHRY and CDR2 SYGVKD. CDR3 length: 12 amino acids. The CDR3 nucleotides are TGTGCCATCAGTGGTCTAGACAATGAGCAGTTCTTC. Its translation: CAISGLDNEQFF.

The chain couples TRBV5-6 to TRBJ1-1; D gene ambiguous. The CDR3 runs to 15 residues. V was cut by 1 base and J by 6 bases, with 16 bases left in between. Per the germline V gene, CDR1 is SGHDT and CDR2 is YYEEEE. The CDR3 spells CASSLSLLTGPEAFF. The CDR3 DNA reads TGTGCCAGCAGCTTGAGTCTCTTAACCGGGCCTGAAGCTTTCTTT. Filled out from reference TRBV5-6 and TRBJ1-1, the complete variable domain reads DAGVTQSPTHLIKTRGQQVTLRCSPKSGHDTVSWYQQALGQGPQFIFQYYEEEERQRGNFPDRFSGHQFPNYSSELNVNALLLGDSALYLCASSLSLLTGPEAFFGQGTRLTVV.

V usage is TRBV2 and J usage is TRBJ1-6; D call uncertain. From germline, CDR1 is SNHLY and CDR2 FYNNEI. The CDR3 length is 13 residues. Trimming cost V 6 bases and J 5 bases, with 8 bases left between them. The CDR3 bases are TGTGCCAGCAGCTCATTGGATAATTCACCCCTCCACTTT. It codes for CASSSLDNSPLHF.

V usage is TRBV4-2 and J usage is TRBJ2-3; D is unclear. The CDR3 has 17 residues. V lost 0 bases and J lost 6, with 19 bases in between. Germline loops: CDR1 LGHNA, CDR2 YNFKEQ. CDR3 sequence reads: CASSQDLGSRTSDTQYF. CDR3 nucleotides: TGTGCCAGCAGCCAAGATCTGGGCTCCCGCACGTCCGATACGCAGTATTTT.

The CDR3 DNA is TGTGCCTGGAGGCGGGACTTTCACTACGAGCAGTACTTC. This gives the protein CAWRRDFHYEQYF. The genes are TRBV30 and TRBJ2-7, with TRBD2 as a possible D gene (6 bases). CDR3 length: 13 amino acids. The germline CDR1 and CDR2 sequences are GTSNPN and SVGIG (reference sequence). Deletions cut 3 bases from V and 3 bases from J, with 12 bases between.

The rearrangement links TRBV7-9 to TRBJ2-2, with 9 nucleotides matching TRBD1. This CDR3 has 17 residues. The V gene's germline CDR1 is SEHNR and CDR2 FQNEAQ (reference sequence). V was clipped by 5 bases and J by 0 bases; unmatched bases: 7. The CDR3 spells CASSRQGGSTNTGELFF. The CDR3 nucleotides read TGTGCCAGCAGCCGACAGGGGGGATCAACGAACACCGGGGAGCTGTTTTTT.

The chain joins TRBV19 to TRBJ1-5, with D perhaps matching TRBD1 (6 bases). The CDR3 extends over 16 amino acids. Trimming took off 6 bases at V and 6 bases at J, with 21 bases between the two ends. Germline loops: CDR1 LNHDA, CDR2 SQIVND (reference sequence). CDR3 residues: CASRPPRGGGLQPQHF. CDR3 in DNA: TGTGCCAGTAGACCCCCCCGAGGGGGAGGTCTTCAGCCCCAGCATTTT. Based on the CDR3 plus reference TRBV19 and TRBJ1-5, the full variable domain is DGGITQSPKYLFRKEGQNVTLSCEQNLNHDAMYWYRQDPGQGLRLIYYSQIVNDFQKGDIAEGYSVSREKKESFPLTVTSAQKNPTAFYLCASRPPRGGGLQPQHFGDGTRLSIL.

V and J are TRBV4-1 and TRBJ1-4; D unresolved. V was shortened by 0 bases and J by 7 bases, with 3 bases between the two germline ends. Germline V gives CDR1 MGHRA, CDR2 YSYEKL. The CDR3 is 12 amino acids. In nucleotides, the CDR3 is TGCGCCAGCAGCCAAGACCGTGAAAAACTGTTTTTT. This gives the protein CASSQDREKLFF.

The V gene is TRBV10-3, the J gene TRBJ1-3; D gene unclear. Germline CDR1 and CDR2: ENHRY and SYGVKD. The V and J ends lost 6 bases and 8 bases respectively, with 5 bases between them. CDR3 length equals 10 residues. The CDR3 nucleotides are TGTGCCATCAGGGGAGACACCATATATTTT. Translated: CAIRGDTIYF.

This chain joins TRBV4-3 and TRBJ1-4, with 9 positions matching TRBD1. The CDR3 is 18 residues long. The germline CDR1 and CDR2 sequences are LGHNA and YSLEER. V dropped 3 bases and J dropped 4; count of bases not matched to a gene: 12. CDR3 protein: CASSQGQGSLGINEKLFF. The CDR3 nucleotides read TGCGCCAGCAGCCAGGGACAGGGAAGTTTGGGGATTAATGAAAAACTGTTTTTT.

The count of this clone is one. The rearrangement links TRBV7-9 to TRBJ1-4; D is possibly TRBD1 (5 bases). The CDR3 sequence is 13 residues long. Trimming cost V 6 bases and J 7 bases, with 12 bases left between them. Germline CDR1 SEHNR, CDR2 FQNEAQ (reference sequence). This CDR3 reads CASRNQGSEKLFF. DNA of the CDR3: TGTGCCAGCAGGAATCAGGGTAGTGAAAAACTGTTTTTT.

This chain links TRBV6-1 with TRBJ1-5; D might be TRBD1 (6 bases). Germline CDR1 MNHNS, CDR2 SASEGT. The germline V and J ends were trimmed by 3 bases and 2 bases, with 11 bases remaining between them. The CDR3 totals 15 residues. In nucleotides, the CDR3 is TGTGCCAGCAGTGACGGGGGGCCTGGCAATCAGCCCCAGCATTTT. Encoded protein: CASSDGGPGNQPQHF.

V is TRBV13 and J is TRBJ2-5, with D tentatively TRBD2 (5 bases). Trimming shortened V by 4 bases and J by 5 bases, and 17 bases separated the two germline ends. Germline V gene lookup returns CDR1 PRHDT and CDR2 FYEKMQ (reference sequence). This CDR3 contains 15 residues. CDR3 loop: CASSSSPAEDETQYF. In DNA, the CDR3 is TGTGCCAGCAGCTCATCCCCCGCGGAGGATGAGACCCAGTACTTC.

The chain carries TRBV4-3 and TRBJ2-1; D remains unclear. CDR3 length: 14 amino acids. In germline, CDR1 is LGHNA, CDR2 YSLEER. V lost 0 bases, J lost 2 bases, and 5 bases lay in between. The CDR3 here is CASSQEWAYNEQFF. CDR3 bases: TGCGCCAGCAGCCAAGAGTGGGCCTACAATGAGCAGTTCTTC.

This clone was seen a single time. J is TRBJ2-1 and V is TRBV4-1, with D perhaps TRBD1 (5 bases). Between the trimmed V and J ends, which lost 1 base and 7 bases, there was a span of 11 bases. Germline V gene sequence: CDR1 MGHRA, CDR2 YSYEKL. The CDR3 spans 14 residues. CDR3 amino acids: CASSQGRALNEQFF. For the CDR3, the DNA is TGCGCCAGCAGCCAAGGCAGGGCCCTAAATGAGCAGTTCTTC.

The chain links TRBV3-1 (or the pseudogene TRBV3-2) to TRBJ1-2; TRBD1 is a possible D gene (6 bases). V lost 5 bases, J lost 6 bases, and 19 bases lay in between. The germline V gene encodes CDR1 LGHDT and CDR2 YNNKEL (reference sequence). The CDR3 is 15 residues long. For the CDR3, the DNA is TGTGCCAGCAGCGATTCAGGGGCAGCCTTCGATGGCTACACCTTC. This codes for CASSDSGAAFDGYTF.

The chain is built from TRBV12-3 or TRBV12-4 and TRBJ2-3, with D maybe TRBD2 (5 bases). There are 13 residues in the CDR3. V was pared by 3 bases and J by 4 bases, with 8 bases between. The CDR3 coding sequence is TGTGCCAGCAGTTTCGCTAGCTCAGATACGCAGTATTTT. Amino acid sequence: CASSFASSDTQYF.

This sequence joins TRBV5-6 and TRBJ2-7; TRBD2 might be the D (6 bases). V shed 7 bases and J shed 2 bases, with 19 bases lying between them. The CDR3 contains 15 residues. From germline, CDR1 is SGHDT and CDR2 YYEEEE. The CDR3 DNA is TGTGCCAGCGAGTGGAGGGGACCGGGGACCTACGAGCAGTACTTC. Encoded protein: CASEWRGPGTYEQYF.

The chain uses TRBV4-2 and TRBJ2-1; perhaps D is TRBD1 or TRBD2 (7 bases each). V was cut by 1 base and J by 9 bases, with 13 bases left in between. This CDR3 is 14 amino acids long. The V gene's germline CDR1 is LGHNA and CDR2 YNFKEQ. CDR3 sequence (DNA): TGTGCCAGCAGCCAAGGCGACAGGGAGGGTGAGCAGTTCTTC. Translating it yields CASSQGDREGEQFF.

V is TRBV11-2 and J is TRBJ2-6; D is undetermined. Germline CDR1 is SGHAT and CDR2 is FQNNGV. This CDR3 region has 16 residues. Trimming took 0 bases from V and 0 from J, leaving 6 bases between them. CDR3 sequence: CASSLDGISGANVLTF. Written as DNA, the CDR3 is TGTGCCAGCAGCTTAGATGGGATCTCTGGGGCCAACGTCCTGACTTTC.

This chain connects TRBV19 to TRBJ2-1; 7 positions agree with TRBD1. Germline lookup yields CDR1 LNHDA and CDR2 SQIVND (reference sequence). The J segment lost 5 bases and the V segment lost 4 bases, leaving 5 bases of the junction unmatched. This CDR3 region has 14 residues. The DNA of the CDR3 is TGTGCCAGTAGTAGACGGGACAGACACAATGAGCAGTTCTTC. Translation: CASSRRDRHNEQFF.

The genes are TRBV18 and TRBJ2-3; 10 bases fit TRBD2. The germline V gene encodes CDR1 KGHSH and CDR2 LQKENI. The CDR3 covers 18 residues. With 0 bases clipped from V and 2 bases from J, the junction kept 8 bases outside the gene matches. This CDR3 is CASSPPYLLAGLTDTQYF. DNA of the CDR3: TGTGCCAGCTCACCACCCTATTTACTAGCGGGGCTCACAGATACGCAGTATTTT.